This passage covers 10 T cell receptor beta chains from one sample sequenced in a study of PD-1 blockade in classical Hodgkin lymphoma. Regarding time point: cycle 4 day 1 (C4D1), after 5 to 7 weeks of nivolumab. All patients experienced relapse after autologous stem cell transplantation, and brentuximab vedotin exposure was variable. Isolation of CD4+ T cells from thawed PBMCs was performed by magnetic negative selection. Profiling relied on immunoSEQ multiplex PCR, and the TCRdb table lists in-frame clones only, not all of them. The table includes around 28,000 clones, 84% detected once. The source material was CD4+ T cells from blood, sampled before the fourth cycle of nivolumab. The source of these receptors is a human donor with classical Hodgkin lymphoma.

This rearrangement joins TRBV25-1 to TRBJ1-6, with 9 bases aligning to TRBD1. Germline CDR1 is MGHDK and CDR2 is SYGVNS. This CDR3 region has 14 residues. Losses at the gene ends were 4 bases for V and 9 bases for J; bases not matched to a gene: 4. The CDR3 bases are TGTGCCAGCAGTGCCGACAGGGGGGTTTCACCCCTCCACTTT. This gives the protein CASSADRGVSPLHF.

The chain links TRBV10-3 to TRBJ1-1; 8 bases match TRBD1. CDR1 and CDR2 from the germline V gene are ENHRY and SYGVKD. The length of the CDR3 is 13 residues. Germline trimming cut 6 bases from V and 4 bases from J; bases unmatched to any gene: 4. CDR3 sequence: CAISQGAGTEAFF. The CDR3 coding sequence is TGTGCCATCAGCCAGGGGGCGGGCACTGAAGCTTTCTTT.

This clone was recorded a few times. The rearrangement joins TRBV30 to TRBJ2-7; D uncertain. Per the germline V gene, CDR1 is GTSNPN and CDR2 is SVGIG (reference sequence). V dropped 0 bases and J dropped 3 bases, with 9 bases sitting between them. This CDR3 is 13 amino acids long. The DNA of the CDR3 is TGTGCCTGGAGTGTGAACGAAGACTACGAGCAGTACTTC. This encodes CAWSVNEDYEQYF.

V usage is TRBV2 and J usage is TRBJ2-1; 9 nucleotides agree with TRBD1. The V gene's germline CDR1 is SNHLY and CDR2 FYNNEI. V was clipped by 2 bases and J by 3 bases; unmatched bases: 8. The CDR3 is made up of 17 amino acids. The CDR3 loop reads CASSEKAGTGNYNEQFF. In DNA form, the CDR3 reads TGTGCCAGCAGTGAAAAGGCAGGGACAGGGAACTACAATGAGCAGTTCTTC.

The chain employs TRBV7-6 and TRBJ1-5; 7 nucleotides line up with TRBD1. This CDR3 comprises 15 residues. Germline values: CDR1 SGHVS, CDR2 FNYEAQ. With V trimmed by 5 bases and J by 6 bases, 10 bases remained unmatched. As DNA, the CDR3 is TGTGCCAGCAGCCCAGGGACAGTGCGAATTCAGCCCCAGCATTTT. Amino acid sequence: CASSPGTVRIQPQHF. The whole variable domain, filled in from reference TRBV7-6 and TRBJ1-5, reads GAGVSQSPRYKVTKRGQDVALRCDPISGHVSLYWYRQALGQGPEFLTYFNYEAQQDKSGLPNDRFSAERPEGSISTLTIQRTEQRDSAMYRCASSPGTVRIQPQHFGDGTRLSIL.

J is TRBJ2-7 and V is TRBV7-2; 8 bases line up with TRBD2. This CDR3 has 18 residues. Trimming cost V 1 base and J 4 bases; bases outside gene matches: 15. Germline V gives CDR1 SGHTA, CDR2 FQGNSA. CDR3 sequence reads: CASSLEISRGVLLYEQYF. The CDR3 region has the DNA TGTGCCAGCAGCTTAGAGATTTCGCGGGGGGTCTTACTTTACGAGCAGTACTTC. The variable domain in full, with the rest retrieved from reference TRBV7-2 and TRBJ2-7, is GAGVSQSPSNKVTEKGKDVELRCDPISGHTALYWYRQSLGQGLEFLIYFQGNSAPDKSGLPSDRFSAERTGGSVSTLTIQRTQQEDSAVYLCASSLEISRGVLLYEQYFGPGTRLTVT.

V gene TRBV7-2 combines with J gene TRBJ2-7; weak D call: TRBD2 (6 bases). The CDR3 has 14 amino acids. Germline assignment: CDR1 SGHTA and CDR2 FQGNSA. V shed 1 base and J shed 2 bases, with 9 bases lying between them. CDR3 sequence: CASSLGLVPYEQYF. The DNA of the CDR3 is TGTGCCAGCAGCTTAGGACTAGTTCCCTACGAGCAGTACTTC.

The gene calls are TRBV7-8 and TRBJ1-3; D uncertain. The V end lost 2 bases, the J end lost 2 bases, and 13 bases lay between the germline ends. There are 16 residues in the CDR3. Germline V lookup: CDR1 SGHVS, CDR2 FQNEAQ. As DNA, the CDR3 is TGTGCCAGCAGCTTACTAAGCGGATATACTGGAAACACCATATATTTT. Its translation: CASSLLSGYTGNTIYF.

The CDR3 protein is CASTPQDYEQYF. CDR3 coding DNA: TGTGCCAGCACTCCCCAGGACTACGAGCAGTACTTC. V usage is TRBV21-1 and J usage is TRBJ2-7; TRBD1 is the table's D call, not checked against the DNA. TRBV21-1 is deemed a pseudogene. This CDR3 is built from 12 residues.

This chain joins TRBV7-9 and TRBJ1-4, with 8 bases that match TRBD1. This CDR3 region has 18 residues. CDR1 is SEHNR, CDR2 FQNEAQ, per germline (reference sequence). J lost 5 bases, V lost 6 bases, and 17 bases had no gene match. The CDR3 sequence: CASRLWARGRRENEKLFF. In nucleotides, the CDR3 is TGTGCCAGCAGATTGTGGGCCAGGGGGCGCCGGGAAAATGAAAAACTGTTTTTT.